The following is a TCR beta chain sequence with its context. Its antigen is still unknown. These data originate in a study of cytomegalovirus exposure and HLA in healthy donors. Study-wide results and caveats: The authors reported that TCR beta sequences could predict HLA-A and HLA-B alleles. These predictions were accurate for most subjects in the first cohort. Investigators reported 150 to 200 TCR beta chains as tied to cytomegalovirus.

Healthy bone marrow donors formed the donor group. The CDR3 consists of 14 residues. CDR1 is MNHEY and CDR2 is SVGAGI in the germline V gene. J gave up 3 bases and V 4 bases, and 4 bases lay outside the gene matches. Primers: 60 Vbeta forward and 13 Jbeta reverse. The repertoire was sequenced with immunoSEQ multiplex PCR; TCRdb's copy has only in-frame clones and lacks some. The profile shows 140,000 to 150,000 clones, around a tenth of them singletons. The sample taken for sequencing was PBMCs. The TCR sequence derives from a male donor in good health and CMV-seronegative. The V call is TRBV6-5, the J call TRBJ2-7, with 9 positions matching TRBD2. The CDR3: CASSLTSGYYEQYF. The CDR3, as DNA: TGTGCCAGCAGTTTGACTAGCGGATACTACGAGCAGTACTTC.